This passage covers 32 T cell receptor beta chains from one sample sequenced in a study of cytotoxic CD8 clonotypes in ibrutinib-treated CLL. Sequencing was performed with immunoSEQ multiplex PCR; in TCRdb, only in-frame clones are kept and a portion is missing. The sample records about 21,000 clones, 65% to 75% being singletons. This sample comprised PBMCs, obtained before ibrutinib treatment. The origin of the receptors is a human donor with chronic lymphocytic leukemia.

The rearrangement links TRBV28 to TRBJ1-1; 7 bases match TRBD1. There are 13 residues in the CDR3. Germline V CDR1 and CDR2: MDHEN, SYDVKM. Losses at the gene ends were 6 bases for V and 4 bases for J; bases not matched to a gene: 5. The CDR3 nucleotides are TGTGCCAGCAGGGCAGGGGGTTTCACTGAAGCTTTCTTT. Amino acids: CASRAGGFTEAFF.

The chain combines TRBV7-9 with TRBJ1-2, with TRBD1 matching 7 bases. CDR3 size: 14 residues. V lost 5 bases to trimming and J lost 3 bases; unmatched junction nucleotides: 6. Germline CDR1 and CDR2: SEHNR and FQNEAQ (reference sequence). CDR3 in DNA: TGTGCCAGCAGCAAAGACAGGGTTCACTATGGCTACACCTTC. This translates into CASSKDRVHYGYTF.

V is TRBV19 and J is TRBJ2-7; 15 bases match TRBD2. The CDR3 loop spans 13 amino acids. Trimming at V came to 8 bases and at J to 7 bases, leaving 3 bases not matched to a gene. Germline assignment: CDR1 LNHDA and CDR2 SQIVND (reference sequence). CDR3 amino acids: CASGGLAGGEQYF. CDR3 DNA sequence: TGTGCCAGTGGGGGACTAGCGGGAGGAGAGCAGTACTTC. The full variable domain, its missing parts supplied by reference TRBV19 and TRBJ2-7, is DGGITQSPKYLFRKEGQNVTLSCEQNLNHDAMYWYRQDPGQGLRLIYYSQIVNDFQKGDIAEGYSVSREKKESFPLTVTSAQKNPTAFYLCASGGLAGGEQYFGPGTRLTVT.

The chain recombines TRBV27 with TRBJ2-4; D is possibly TRBD1 or TRBD2 (5 bases each). CDR1 is MNHEY, CDR2 SMNVEV, per germline (reference sequence). There are 13 residues in the CDR3. The V and J ends lost 4 bases and 8 bases respectively, with 12 bases between them. The CDR3 DNA reads TGTGCCAGCAGTTCCCCCCCGGGACACATTCAGTACTTC. Amino acid sequence: CASSSPPGHIQYF.

The chain carries TRBV5-6 and TRBJ2-6, with unresolved D. The CDR3 totals 17 residues. Germline V gene data show CDR1 as SGHDT and CDR2 as YYEEEE. Trimming stripped 0 bases from V and 0 bases from J, with 10 bases between. DNA of the CDR3: TGTGCCAGCAGCTTGGCGGGCGGACCCTCTGGGGCCAACGTCCTGACTTTC. It yields the protein CASSLAGGPSGANVLTF.

This chain connects TRBV6-6 to TRBJ1-1, with TRBD1 identical over 7 bases. This CDR3 is 15 amino acids long. Germline values: CDR1 MNHNY, CDR2 SVGAGI (reference sequence). Germline trimming cut 4 bases from V and 0 bases from J; bases unmatched to any gene: 5. CDR3 DNA: TGTGCCAGCAGTTGGCTACAGGGGATGAACACTGAAGCTTTCTTT. This translates into CASSWLQGMNTEAFF.

J is TRBJ2-7 and V is TRBV5-5; 12 bases are a match to TRBD2. V shed 3 bases and J 6 bases; nucleotides not matched to a gene: 1. The CDR3 has 13 amino acids. Germline V CDR1 and CDR2: SGHKS, YYEKEE (reference sequence). The CDR3 sequence: CASSSTSGSEQYF. The CDR3, as DNA: TGTGCCAGCAGCTCGACTAGCGGGAGCGAGCAGTACTTC.

V usage is TRBV7-2 and J usage is TRBJ2-3; 12 bases are a match to TRBD2. The CDR3 contains 19 residues. The V gene end was trimmed by 5 bases and the J gene end by 1 base; junction bases not matched to a gene: 13. The germline V gene encodes CDR1 SGHTA and CDR2 FQGNSA. For the CDR3, the DNA is TGTGCCAGCAGCCGATATAAAAAAAGACTAGCGGGAGGCACAGATACGCAGTATTTT. Translation gives CASSRYKKRLAGGTDTQYF.

J is TRBJ2-7 and V is TRBV2; no clear D gene. V lost 2 bases, J lost 4 bases, and 15 bases lay in between. CDR3 size: 15 residues. Germline CDR1 is SNHLY and CDR2 is FYNNEI. CDR3: CASSELASLLYEQYF. The CDR3 nucleotides are TGTGCCAGCAGTGAATTGGCTAGTTTGCTATACGAGCAGTACTTC.

The chain joins TRBV18 to TRBJ2-7, with D possibly matching TRBD1 (6 bases). V was cut by 3 bases and J by 7 bases, with 19 bases left in between. The germline gives CDR1 KGHSH, CDR2 LQKENI. The CDR3 length is 15 residues. The DNA of the CDR3 is TGTGCCAGCTCACCGAGTGGGCAGGGGACGAGTGAGCAGTACTTC. Translating gives CASSPSGQGTSEQYF.

The chain employs TRBV28 and TRBJ1-3; no clear D. Germline-derived CDR1 and CDR2 are MDHEN and SYDVKM. Trimming cost V 2 bases and J 0 bases, with 11 bases left between them. The CDR3 spans 16 residues. Here the CDR3 reads CASSLVQHYSGNTIYF. CDR3 nucleotide sequence: TGTGCCAGCAGTTTAGTACAGCACTACTCTGGAAACACCATATATTTT.

This sequence joins TRBV28 and TRBJ2-3; possibly TRBD2 for D (6 bases). Trimming removed 8 bases from V and 5 bases from J, with 20 bases in between. The germline gives CDR1 MDHEN, CDR2 SYDVKM. The CDR3 covers 15 residues. The CDR3 DNA reads as TGTGCCAGCCACTCGGGCGGGGCCGGGGAAGATACGCAGTATTTT. Encoded protein: CASHSGGAGEDTQYF.

This clone has only a few counts. The CDR3 here is CASSQVVGNRDTQYF. The CDR3 bases are TGCGCCAGCAGCCAAGTCGTCGGGAATAGGGATACGCAGTATTTT. The V gene is TRBV4-3, the J gene TRBJ2-3; D perhaps matches TRBD2 (5 bases). This CDR3 is 15 amino acids long. V was trimmed by 1 base and J by 6 bases, leaving 14 bases between them. The V gene's germline CDR1 is LGHNA and CDR2 YSLEER.

V usage is TRBV27 and J usage is TRBJ2-7; TRBD1 matches 7 bases. The CDR3 has 14 residues. Unmatched junction bases numbered 3, after V lost 4 bases and J lost 0 bases. CDR1 and CDR2 (germline): MNHEY, SMNVEV (reference sequence). CDR3 DNA sequence: TGTGCCAGCAGTTCCGGACAGGTCTCCTACGAGCAGTACTTC. This codes for CASSSGQVSYEQYF.

The V gene is TRBV6-6, the J gene TRBJ1-1; D gene uncertain. Germline values: CDR1 MNHNY, CDR2 SVGAGI (reference sequence). The length of the CDR3 is 14 residues. V was trimmed by 2 bases and J by 6 bases, leaving 13 bases between them. Here the CDR3 DNA reads TGTGCCAGCAGTTACAACAACAACGGGGCTGAAGCTTTCTTT. Translating it yields CASSYNNNGAEAFF.

By share of the sample, this clone is medium-sized. The chain is built from TRBV11-2 and TRBJ2-3, with a possible D match to TRBD2 (5 bases). The CDR3 loop spans 16 amino acids. V shed 6 bases and J shed 0 bases, with 16 bases lying between them. Germline CDR1 is SGHAT and CDR2 is FQNNGV. This chain's CDR3 is CASSDREGESTDTQYF. The CDR3 DNA reads as TGTGCCAGCAGTGACCGAGAGGGAGAGAGCACAGATACGCAGTATTTT.

The rearrangement links TRBV30 to TRBJ1-5; possible D gene TRBD1, 5 bases. The V end was cut by 1 base, the J end by 0 bases, with 7 bases between. The CDR3 loop spans 14 amino acids. Per germline, CDR1 GTSNPN and CDR2 SVGIG (reference sequence). DNA for the CDR3: TGTGCCTGGAGTGGGGGCCCTAGCAATCAGCCCCAGCATTTT. Amino acid sequence: CAWSGGPSNQPQHF.

The chain links TRBV7-9 to TRBJ2-2; D remains ambiguous. Trimming removed 3 bases at V and 4 bases at J, with 12 bases between. Germline CDR1 SEHNR, CDR2 FQNEAQ (reference sequence). This CDR3 has 15 amino acids. The DNA for the CDR3 is TGTGCCAGCAGCTTGGGGAATCTACTCACCGGGGAGCTGTTTTTT. Translated: CASSLGNLLTGELFF. Filled out from reference TRBV7-9 and TRBJ2-2, the complete variable domain reads DTGVSQNPRHKITKRGQNVTFRCDPISEHNRLYWYRQTLGQGPEFLTYFQNEAQLEKSRLLSDRFSAERPKGSFSTLEIQRTEQGDSAMYLCASSLGNLLTGELFFGEGSRLTVL.

V and J are TRBV15 and TRBJ2-5; D is unclear. The ends were cut back, 5 bases at V and 5 bases at J, with 9 bases in the middle. CDR3 size: 12 residues. Germline lookup yields CDR1 LNHNV and CDR2 YYDKDF (reference sequence). CDR3 bases: TGTGCCACCAGCCTCCTGCGGGAGACCCAGTACTTC. This gives the protein CATSLLRETQYF. The entire variable domain, with the rest obtained from reference TRBV15 and TRBJ2-5, is as follows: DAMVIQNPRYQVTQFGKPVTLSCSQTLNHNVMYWYQQKSSQAPKLLFHYYDKDFNNEADTPDNFQSRRPNTSFCFLDIRSPGLGDTAMYLCATSLLRETQYFGPGTRLLVL.

The CDR3 DNA sequence: TGCGCCAGCAGCCCCGGTGGAGGGGGAAACACTGAAGCTTTCTTT. Its protein is CASSPGGGGNTEAFF. The chain combines TRBV5-1 with TRBJ1-1; possibly TRBD1 for D (6 bases). Trimming removed 4 bases from V and 2 bases from J, with 15 bases in between. Germline lookup yields CDR1 SGHRS and CDR2 YFSETQ. This CDR3 is built from 15 residues.

The rearrangement uses TRBV7-2 and TRBJ2-1; the D gene is possibly TRBD2 (6 bases). The CDR3 runs to 16 residues. Germline CDR1 is SGHTA and CDR2 is FQGNSA. V was cut by 2 bases and J by 8 bases, with 19 bases left in between. CDR3 residues: CASSLIGQGGSDEQFF. CDR3 sequence (DNA): TGTGCCAGCAGCTTAATAGGTCAGGGAGGCAGCGATGAGCAGTTCTTC. The whole variable domain, remainder taken from reference TRBV7-2 and TRBJ2-1, is GAGVSQSPSNKVTEKGKDVELRCDPISGHTALYWYRQSLGQGLEFLIYFQGNSAPDKSGLPSDRFSAERTGGSVSTLTIQRTQQEDSAVYLCASSLIGQGGSDEQFFGPGTRLTVL.

The CDR3 region has the DNA TGTGCCAGCAGTATAAGGCGCACCATATATTTT. Protein: CASSIRRTIYF. The genes are TRBV28 and TRBJ1-3; D remains unclear. CDR3 length: 11 residues. V lost 5 bases and J lost 9, with 8 bases in between. Germline loops: CDR1 MDHEN, CDR2 SYDVKM. The whole variable domain, remainder taken from reference TRBV28 and TRBJ1-3, is DVKVTQSSRYLVKRTGEKVFLECVQDMDHENMFWYRQDPGLGLRLIYFSYDVKMKEKGDIPEGYSVSREKKERFSLILESASTNQTSMYLCASSIRRTIYFGEGSWLTVV.

The chain couples TRBV5-6 to TRBJ2-1; the match to TRBD1 covers 7 bases. This CDR3 is built from 15 residues. Germline V gene data show CDR1 as SGHDT and CDR2 as YYEEEE. The junction had 12 bases not matched to a gene; V was cut back by 7 bases and J by 5 bases. This chain's CDR3 is CASRGSGQKNNEQFF. The CDR3 DNA follows: TGTGCCAGCCGAGGTTCGGGACAGAAAAACAATGAGCAGTTCTTC. Based on the CDR3 plus reference TRBV5-6 and TRBJ2-1, the full variable domain is DAGVTQSPTHLIKTRGQQVTLRCSPKSGHDTVSWYQQALGQGPQFIFQYYEEEERQRGNFPDRFSGHQFPNYSSELNVNALLLGDSALYLCASRGSGQKNNEQFFGPGTRLTVL.

The chain links TRBV27 to TRBJ1-2, with D tentatively TRBD1 (5 bases). Trimming removed 0 bases from V and 6 bases from J, with 8 bases in between. The CDR3 runs to 13 residues. From germline, CDR1 is MNHEY and CDR2 SMNVEV (reference sequence). CDR3 nucleotides: TGTGCCAGCAGTTTATCAGGGGAGGATGGCTACACCTTC. This sequence encodes CASSLSGEDGYTF.

The chain uses TRBV11-2 and TRBJ1-1; maybe TRBD1 (5 bases). The ends were cut back, 5 bases at V and 3 bases at J, with 25 bases in the middle. The germline V gene encodes CDR1 SGHAT and CDR2 FQNNGV. The CDR3 contains 18 residues. Written as DNA, the CDR3 is TGTGCCAGCAGCCCCGCCATTTGGACACAGATTTCTCACACTGAAGCTTTCTTT. Its protein product is CASSPAIWTQISHTEAFF.

The sample holds one count of this clone. This sequence joins TRBV15 and TRBJ2-7, with TRBD2 matching over 9 bases. Trimming cost V 1 base and J 3 bases; bases outside gene matches: 4. The CDR3 has 15 residues. Germline loops: CDR1 LNHNV, CDR2 YYDKDF (reference sequence). The CDR3, as DNA: TGTGCCACCAGCAGAGGGGAGACTAGCGGCTACGAGCAGTACTTC. It specifies CATSRGETSGYEQYF.

The chain recombines TRBV9 with TRBJ2-2; 9 bases match TRBD2. There are 15 residues in the CDR3. Germline trimming cut 6 bases from V and 1 base from J; bases unmatched to any gene: 4. Germline CDR1 reads SGDLS; CDR2 reads YYNGEE. In nucleotides, the CDR3 is TGTGCCAGCAACCCTAGCGGGAAGAACACCGGGGAGCTGTTTTTT. Translating gives CASNPSGKNTGELFF.

This rearrangement joins TRBV28 to TRBJ2-5; 12 positions agree with TRBD2. Germline V lookup: CDR1 MDHEN, CDR2 SYDVKM. The CDR3 sequence is 17 residues long. Unmatched junction bases numbered 9, after V lost 5 bases and J lost 2 bases. This CDR3 is CASSLPTSGSWQETQYF. The CDR3, as DNA: TGTGCCAGCAGTCTGCCGACTAGCGGGAGCTGGCAAGAGACCCAGTACTTC.

This rearrangement joins TRBV7-8 to TRBJ2-2, with D possibly being TRBD1 (6 bases). Looked up from germline, CDR1 is SGHVS and CDR2 is FQNEAQ. This CDR3 is 16 amino acids long. With 5 bases removed from V and 0 bases from J, the gap between germline ends came to 13 bases. DNA of the CDR3: TGTGCCAGCAGCACGGACAGAGCTGCGAACACCGGGGAGCTGTTTTTT. Protein: CASSTDRAANTGELFF.

The chain links TRBV29-1 to TRBJ1-1, with D possibly TRBD1 on 5 matching bases. Trimming stripped 6 bases from V and 1 base from J, with 15 bases between. The germline gives CDR1 SQVTM, CDR2 ANQGSEA. The CDR3 extends over 14 amino acids. This CDR3 is CSVSRTTGNTEAFF. CDR3 coding DNA: TGCAGCGTCTCCCGGACCACAGGGAACACTGAAGCTTTCTTT.

V usage is TRBV19 and J usage is TRBJ2-1; no definite D call. CDR3 length: 11 amino acids. Germline CDR1 reads LNHDA; CDR2 reads SQIVND (reference sequence). Trimming left V 4 bases short and J 4 bases short, with 2 bases between. CDR3 DNA: TGTGCCAGTAGTAGTTACAATGAGCAGTTCTTC. Protein product: CASSSYNEQFF.

The chain carries TRBV7-8 and TRBJ2-1; D unresolved. The CDR3 is made up of 15 amino acids. V dropped 1 base and J dropped 0 bases, with 7 bases sitting between them. Germline V gene sequence: CDR1 SGHVS, CDR2 FQNEAQ. CDR3 DNA sequence: TGTGCCAGCAGCTTAGGGGTTGACTCCTACAATGAGCAGTTCTTC. Translation: CASSLGVDSYNEQFF.